Listed here are 17 T cell receptor beta chains from one sample, sequenced in a study of T cells in Graves' hyperthyroidism and ophthalmopathy. Researchers took RNA transcripts and amplified the TCR beta CDR3 regions from them. First-round RT-PCR of the TCR CDR3 relied on the HTBI primer set. TCRdb re-called the multiplex PCR reads with MiXCR, one entry per CDR3 protein. Of hundreds of thousands of distinct CDR3 sequences in the sample, roughly a sixth were seen once. Sequencing used blood. The receptors here all came from a woman aged 45-59 years with Graves' hyperthyroidism that later progressed to Graves' ophthalmopathy.

Many counts were recorded for this clonotype. CDR3: CASSTGPQILGTEAFF. CDR3 coding DNA: TGCGCCAGCAGCACAGGACCACAGATTCTCGGCACTGAAGCTTTCTTT. This chain joins TRBV5-1 and TRBJ1-1, with D maybe TRBD1 (5 bases). Germline V CDR1 and CDR2: SGHRS, YFSETQ. V dropped 4 bases and J dropped 4 bases, with 20 bases sitting between them. This CDR3 has 16 amino acids.

In this sample, this clonotype turned up once. The chain couples TRBV19 to TRBJ1-2; weak D call: TRBD1 (5 bases). V was cut by 2 bases and J by 8 bases, with 15 bases left in between. The CDR3 contains 14 residues. Germline V CDR1 and CDR2: LNHDA, SQIVND (reference sequence). Here the CDR3 reads CASSIHRDREGYTF. The CDR3 DNA follows: TGTGCCAGTAGTATACACCGGGACCGTGAGGGCTACACCTTC. Using reference TRBV19 and TRBJ1-2 for the parts outside the CDR3, the full variable domain is DGGITQSPKYLFRKEGQNVTLSCEQNLNHDAMYWYRQDPGQGLRLIYYSQIVNDFQKGDIAEGYSVSREKKESFPLTVTSAQKNPTAFYLCASSIHRDREGYTFGSGTRLTVV.

The sample holds many counts of this clonotype. This sequence joins TRBV11-2 and TRBJ2-1; D tentatively reads TRBD1 or TRBD2 (5 bases each). Trimming took 2 bases from V and 5 from J, leaving 13 bases between them. The CDR3 loop spans 15 amino acids. Germline CDR1 reads SGHAT; CDR2 reads FQNNGV. Here the CDR3 reads CASSLLRGQDNEQFF. The CDR3 region has the DNA TGTGCCAGCAGCTTACTCCGGGGCCAAGACAATGAGCAGTTCTTC. Full variable domain (missing parts from reference TRBV11-2 and TRBJ2-1): EAGVAQSPRYKIIEKRQSVAFWCNPISGHATLYWYQQILGQGPKLLIQFQNNGVVDDSQLPKDRFSAERLKGVDSTLKIQPAKLEDSAVYLCASSLLRGQDNEQFFGPGTRLTVL.

This clonotype was seen repeatedly, ten times or more. The genes are TRBV30 and TRBJ1-2; no clear D. Germline V gives CDR1 GTSNPN, CDR2 SVGIG (reference sequence). V was clipped by 4 bases and J by 7 bases, with 10 bases between them. The CDR3 length is 11 residues. DNA of the CDR3: TGTGCCTGGACAGGTTCTAGTGGCTACACCTTC. Its protein is CAWTGSSGYTF.

The rearrangement joins TRBV5-5 to TRBJ1-5, with 7 bases fitting TRBD1. The CDR3 consists of 15 residues. V shed 0 bases, J shed 7 bases, and the junction held 7 bases outside the gene matches. The germline CDR1 and CDR2 sequences are SGHKS and YYEKEE (reference sequence). CDR3 in amino acids: CASSLGQGGWQPQHF. The CDR3 nucleotides are TGTGCCAGCAGCTTGGGACAGGGAGGATGGCAGCCCCAGCATTTT.

At least ten counts were recorded for this clonotype. The genes are TRBV2 and TRBJ2-3; 15 bases map to TRBD2. The germline V gene encodes CDR1 SNHLY and CDR2 FYNNEI. The CDR3 has 20 residues. Germline trimming cut 5 bases from V and 4 bases from J; bases unmatched to any gene: 16. This CDR3 reads CASSPLWTSGGAFRADTQYF. CDR3 nucleotides: TGTGCCAGCAGTCCCCTCTGGACTAGCGGGGGGGCATTTCGAGCAGATACGCAGTATTTT.

This clonotype was counted ten times or more. This chain joins TRBV28 and TRBJ2-1; D tentatively reads TRBD1 or TRBD2 (6 bases each). The V and J ends lost 3 bases and 7 bases respectively, with 25 bases between them. Germline CDR1 is MDHEN and CDR2 is SYDVKM. The CDR3 consists of 18 residues. CDR3: CASSFNLRGQIVLNEQFF. CDR3 bases: TGTGCCAGCAGTTTTAATTTACGGGGGCAAATCGTCTTAAATGAGCAGTTCTTC. The whole variable domain, filled in from reference TRBV28 and TRBJ2-1, reads DVKVTQSSRYLVKRTGEKVFLECVQDMDHENMFWYRQDPGLGLRLIYFSYDVKMKEKGDIPEGYSVSREKKERFSLILESASTNQTSMYLCASSFNLRGQIVLNEQFFGPGTRLTVL.

This clonotype has at least ten counts. The CDR3 here is CASSLGSRDYGYTF. The DNA of the CDR3 is TGTGCCAGCAGCTTGGGGTCCAGGGACTATGGCTACACCTTC. This sequence joins TRBV5-6 and TRBJ1-2; D might be TRBD1 (5 bases). The CDR3 length is 14 residues. V lost 0 bases and J lost 3, with 9 bases in between. CDR1 SGHDT and CDR2 YYEEEE come from the germline V gene. Filled out from reference TRBV5-6 and TRBJ1-2, the complete variable domain reads DAGVTQSPTHLIKTRGQQVTLRCSPKSGHDTVSWYQQALGQGPQFIFQYYEEEERQRGNFPDRFSGHQFPNYSSELNVNALLLGDSALYLCASSLGSRDYGYTFGSGTRLTVV.

The CDR3 bases are TGTGCCAGTAGTATAGAATGGGCGGGGGGGCCGTACAATGAGCAGTTCTTC. Translation gives CASSIEWAGGPYNEQFF. The chain carries TRBV19 and TRBJ2-1, with TRBD2 matching over 9 bases. Germline V gene lookup returns CDR1 LNHDA and CDR2 SQIVND (reference sequence). The CDR3 totals 17 residues. V lost 0 bases and J lost 4; bases outside the gene matches: 7.

This clonotype was seen a handful of times. This sequence joins TRBV6-2 or TRBV6-3 and TRBJ1-5; unclear D gene. The CDR3 has 16 residues. Per germline, CDR1 MNHEY and CDR2 SVGEGT. V dropped 8 bases and J dropped 0 bases, with 17 bases sitting between them. Here the CDR3 DNA reads TGTGCCAGCCACCGCTACGACTGGGATAGCAATCAGCCCCAGCATTTT. Amino acids: CASHRYDWDSNQPQHF.

Note on this clonotype: A read error may be the cause here, since a much bigger clone is one base away. The genes are TRBV20-1 and TRBJ2-2, with D maybe TRBD1 (6 bases). The CDR3 sequence is 14 residues long. Deletions cut 3 bases from V and 0 bases from J, with 8 bases between. The germline gives CDR1 DFQATT, CDR2 SNEGSKA (reference sequence). This CDR3 is CSARGHANTGELFF. CDR3 in DNA: TGCAGTGCTAGGGGACATGCGAACACCGGGGAGCTGTTTTTT.

V and J are TRBV6-1 and TRBJ2-3; TRBD2 agrees at 8 bases. The germline gives CDR1 MNHNS, CDR2 SASEGT. The CDR3 covers 15 residues. V lost 7 bases and J lost 1; bases outside the gene matches: 7. CDR3 nucleotides: TGTGCCAGCACCCCTATCGGGGGGGGCACAGATACGCAGTATTTT. Its protein product is CASTPIGGGTDTQYF.

The V and J genes are TRBV7-9 and TRBJ2-2; 7 bases fit TRBD2. The CDR3 runs to 15 residues. The germline gives CDR1 SEHNR, CDR2 FQNEAQ (reference sequence). The trim removed 3 bases at V and 5 bases at J, leaving 6 bases unmatched. CDR3 coding DNA: TGTGCCAGCAGCTTGGACGGGAGGCGTACCGGGGAGCTGTTTTTT. Its translation is CASSLDGRRTGELFF.

This clonotype has at least ten counts. This chain links TRBV20-1 with TRBJ2-3; D may match TRBD1 or TRBD2 (6 bases each). V lost 4 bases to trimming and J lost 4 bases, with 18 bases between them. Germline V CDR1 and CDR2: DFQATT, SNEGSKA (reference sequence). The CDR3 is 15 amino acids. The CDR3 sequence is CSAMSNREVADTQYF. CDR3 nucleotide sequence: TGCAGTGCTATGAGTAACAGGGAGGTCGCAGATACGCAGTATTTT.

This clonotype was observed a handful of times. The chain employs TRBV6-1 and TRBJ1-2; D is undetermined. This CDR3 region has 15 residues. CDR1 and CDR2 from the germline V gene are MNHNS and SASEGT. Trimming removed 7 bases at V and 4 bases at J, with 19 bases between. CDR3 protein: CASILKGGSSYGYTF. The CDR3 region has the DNA TGTGCCAGCATTCTAAAGGGCGGCAGTAGCTATGGCTACACCTTC.

This clonotype was detected many times. The gene calls are TRBV12-3 or TRBV12-4 and TRBJ2-5; 9 nucleotides match TRBD2. Trimming cost V 6 bases and J 1 base; bases outside gene matches: 3. This CDR3 is built from 14 residues. The CDR3 loop reads CASRTSGTQETQYF. The CDR3 DNA sequence: TGTGCCAGCAGGACTAGCGGAACCCAAGAGACCCAGTACTTC.

This chain connects TRBV20-1 to TRBJ2-2; 8 nucleotides match TRBD1. The length of the CDR3 is 14 residues. The V and J ends lost 6 bases and 3 bases, in that order; junction bases with no gene match: 6. The germline CDR1 and CDR2 sequences are DFQATT and SNEGSKA (reference sequence). Written as DNA, the CDR3 is TGCAGTGCCAGCCAGGGGGCTGACACCGGGGAGCTGTTTTTT. Amino acids: CSASQGADTGELFF.